These 32 T cell receptor beta chains originate from one sample sequenced in a study of blood T cell repertoires in COVID-19. Sequencing was performed with immunoSEQ multiplex PCR; in TCRdb, only in-frame clones are kept and a portion is missing. The data contain over 100,000 clones, roughly four fifths of them seen just once; the ten biggest clones take up about 10%. The sample comprised peripheral blood. The receptors were sampled from a human donor in a cohort sampled during active COVID-19.

The rearrangement joins TRBV9 to TRBJ2-7; D may be TRBD2 (5 bases). The germline V gene has CDR1 SGDLS and CDR2 YYNGEE. The V end was cut by 4 bases, the J end by 0 bases, with 11 bases between. The CDR3 contains 14 residues. CDR3 in DNA: TGTGCCAGCAGCCTCGTGGGGAGCTCCTACGAGCAGTACTTC. This sequence encodes CASSLVGSSYEQYF.

The V gene is TRBV19, the J gene TRBJ1-4, with a possible D match to TRBD1 (6 bases). This CDR3 is 14 amino acids long. Trimming took off 3 bases at V and 7 bases at J, with 12 bases between the two ends. CDR1 is LNHDA and CDR2 is SQIVND in the germline V gene (reference sequence). The CDR3 region has the DNA TGTGCCAGTAGTATCTCCAGGGGTGGTGAAAAACTGTTTTTT. This translates into CASSISRGGEKLFF. Using reference TRBV19 and TRBJ1-4 for the parts outside the CDR3, the full variable domain is DGGITQSPKYLFRKEGQNVTLSCEQNLNHDAMYWYRQDPGQGLRLIYYSQIVNDFQKGDIAEGYSVSREKKESFPLTVTSAQKNPTAFYLCASSISRGGEKLFFGSGTQLSVL.

The J gene is TRBJ1-5, the V gene TRBV2; the D gene is possibly TRBD1 (5 bases). V gave up 6 bases and J gave up 1 base, with 13 bases separating them. The CDR3 has 15 amino acids. Germline V CDR1 and CDR2: SNHLY, FYNNEI. The CDR3 loop is CASRPQGLSNQPQHF. DNA of the CDR3: TGTGCCAGCAGACCCCAGGGTTTAAGCAATCAGCCCCAGCATTTT.

The sample holds a few counts of this clone. V gene TRBV5-1 combines with J gene TRBJ1-3; TRBD1 might be the D (6 bases). Germline lookup yields CDR1 SGHRS and CDR2 YFSETQ. Trimming removed 4 bases from V and 1 base from J, with 9 bases in between. This CDR3 region has 14 residues. The CDR3 loop is CASSVDRSGNTIYF. CDR3 nucleotides: TGCGCCAGCAGCGTGGACAGATCTGGAAACACCATATATTTT.

This clone showed up just once. The V gene is TRBV5-6, the J gene TRBJ2-7; unclear D gene. The CDR3 is made up of 12 amino acids. The germline V gene has CDR1 SGHDT and CDR2 YYEEEE. V lost 2 bases and J lost 8, with 11 bases in between. The CDR3: CASSFISSQQYF. The CDR3 DNA reads as TGTGCCAGCAGCTTCATCAGTTCCCAGCAGTACTTC.

The chain joins TRBV19 to TRBJ1-5, with TRBD1 matching 7 bases. This CDR3 has 16 amino acids. The J segment lost 3 bases and the V segment lost 5 bases, leaving 10 bases of the junction unmatched. The germline gives CDR1 LNHDA, CDR2 SQIVND (reference sequence). DNA for the CDR3: TGTGCCAGTAGTTTAACCGGGACAGTTAACAATCAGCCCCAGCATTTT. This translates into CASSLTGTVNNQPQHF.

The chain employs TRBV5-5 and TRBJ1-4; unclear D gene. The CDR3 is 14 amino acids. Germline V gives CDR1 SGHKS, CDR2 YYEKEE (reference sequence). Trimming removed 3 bases at V and 2 bases at J, with 8 bases between. CDR3 in DNA: TGTGCCAGCAGCTCCCCCGGGACTAATGAAAAACTGTTTTTT. Translation gives CASSSPGTNEKLFF.

A single count supports this clone. The same CDR3 can be traced to other DNA sequences in this sample. The chain is built from TRBV5-1 and TRBJ1-2, with D hard to call. This CDR3 has 14 residues. From germline, CDR1 is SGHRS and CDR2 YFSETQ. Trimming removed 0 bases from V and 5 bases from J, with 11 bases in between. CDR3 DNA: TGCGCCAGCAGCTTGGACAGAGGGTTATATGGCTACACCTTC. It specifies CASSLDRGLYGYTF.

The V call is TRBV6-2 or TRBV6-3, the J call TRBJ1-5; D not certain. Germline CDR1 and CDR2: MNHEY and SVGEGT. This CDR3 is 16 amino acids long. Trimming removed 3 bases at V and 0 bases at J, with 12 bases between. CDR3 protein: CASSYRAEDSNQPQHF. CDR3 nucleotides: TGTGCCAGCAGTTATCGGGCGGAGGATAGCAATCAGCCCCAGCATTTT.

V is TRBV4-3 and J is TRBJ2-7, with TRBD2 matching over 11 bases. Germline CDR1 reads LGHNA; CDR2 reads YSLEER. This CDR3 contains 19 residues. V trimming: 1 base; J trimming: 5 bases; junction bases outside the gene matches: 16. The CDR3 sequence is CASSQVGLAGGRSTHEQYF. DNA of the CDR3: TGCGCCAGCAGCCAAGTGGGGCTAGCGGGAGGCCGCAGTACCCACGAGCAGTACTTC.

This clone showed up just once. The rearrangement joins TRBV5-1 to TRBJ1-2; possibly TRBD1 for D (5 bases). Germline assignment: CDR1 SGHRS and CDR2 YFSETQ. This CDR3 contains 14 residues. V was trimmed by 4 bases and J by 6 bases, leaving 16 bases between them. The chain's CDR3 is CASSKDTEGHGYTF. DNA for the CDR3: TGCGCCAGCAGCAAGGACACTGAAGGGCATGGCTACACCTTC.

This clone was observed a handful of times. An end of the junction does not agree with germline; a read error may underlie this. The rearrangement links TRBV28 to TRBJ2-7, with 11 nucleotides matching TRBD2. Germline CDR1 MDHEN, CDR2 SYDVKM. CDR3 length equals 14 residues. CDR3 nucleotide sequence: TGTGCCAGAAAAGCTAGCGGGAGGTCCTTCGAGCAGTACTTC. This gives the protein CARKASGRSFEQYF.

V usage is TRBV7-3 and J usage is TRBJ1-1; the D is unclear. Per germline, CDR1 SGHTA and CDR2 FQGTGA. With 3 bases removed from V and 3 bases from J, the gap between germline ends came to 17 bases. The CDR3 runs to 16 residues. The CDR3 spells CASSFGGGVSDTEAFF. For the CDR3, the DNA is TGTGCCAGCAGCTTCGGAGGTGGGGTCTCGGACACTGAAGCTTTCTTT.

The J gene is TRBJ1-5, the V gene TRBV4-3; D unclear. From germline, CDR1 is LGHNA and CDR2 YSLEER. There are 15 residues in the CDR3. Trimming removed 0 bases from V and 2 bases from J, with 8 bases in between. The CDR3 protein is CASSQDSGGNQPQHF. The CDR3, as DNA: TGCGCCAGCAGCCAAGATTCCGGTGGCAATCAGCCCCAGCATTTT.

The table lists this clone with a few counts. This chain connects TRBV28 to TRBJ1-5; 8 bases align to TRBD1. This CDR3 is 15 amino acids long. In germline, CDR1 is MDHEN, CDR2 SYDVKM. The ends lost 5 bases at V and 5 bases at J; junction bases unmatched: 8. The CDR3 nucleotides are TGTGCCAGCAGTCTTCGGACAGGGATTTATCAGCCCCAGCATTTT. Translated: CASSLRTGIYQPQHF.

This rearrangement joins TRBV7-9 to TRBJ2-7, with 7 bases that match TRBD2. V gave up 5 bases and J gave up 5 bases; unmatched junction bases: 9. The CDR3 sequence is 14 residues long. Germline V lookup: CDR1 SEHNR, CDR2 FQNEAQ (reference sequence). The CDR3 is CASSPQREVDEQYF. CDR3 DNA: TGTGCCAGCAGCCCTCAGCGGGAAGTCGACGAGCAGTACTTC.

The chain has TRBV19 and TRBJ1-3, with D unresolved. This CDR3 has 14 amino acids. Per the germline V gene, CDR1 is LNHDA and CDR2 is SQIVND (reference sequence). Trimming removed 1 base at V and 4 bases at J, with 8 bases between. CDR3 nucleotides: TGTGCCAGTAGTATAGGTGGAGCGGGAAACACCATATATTTT. Its translation is CASSIGGAGNTIYF. Full variable domain (outside the CDR3, taken from reference TRBV19 and TRBJ1-3): DGGITQSPKYLFRKEGQNVTLSCEQNLNHDAMYWYRQDPGQGLRLIYYSQIVNDFQKGDIAEGYSVSREKKESFPLTVTSAQKNPTAFYLCASSIGGAGNTIYFGEGSWLTVV.

This clone came up a few times. The rearrangement uses TRBV27 and TRBJ1-6; 7 bases map to TRBD1. The CDR3 sequence is 15 residues long. Germline V gene lookup returns CDR1 MNHEY and CDR2 SMNVEV (reference sequence). J lost 8 bases, V lost 6 bases, and 10 bases had no gene match. The CDR3 sequence: CASRPWDREDSPLHF. The CDR3 DNA sequence: TGTGCCAGCAGACCATGGGACAGAGAAGATTCACCCCTCCACTTT.

This sequence joins TRBV18 and TRBJ1-5; D might be TRBD1 (6 bases). V gave up 0 bases and J gave up 4 bases, with 10 bases separating them. The CDR3 sequence is 15 residues long. Germline assignment: CDR1 KGHSH and CDR2 LQKENI. The CDR3 DNA reads TGTGCCAGCTCACCACCGTCAGGGGTTAATCAGCCCCAGCATTTT. Translated: CASSPPSGVNQPQHF.

This chain joins TRBV4-1 and TRBJ1-3; 12 positions agree with TRBD1. The CDR3 is 20 residues long. V lost 4 bases, J lost 2 bases, and 15 bases stayed unmatched. CDR1 and CDR2 (germline): MGHRA, YSYEKL. The CDR3 nucleotides are TGCGCCAGCAGCCTAATCGGTGGGACCGGGACAGGGGGCCCTGGAAACACCATATATTTT. This translates into CASSLIGGTGTGGPGNTIYF.

This rearrangement joins TRBV28 to TRBJ1-2, with TRBD1 identical over 7 bases. Looked up from germline, CDR1 is MDHEN and CDR2 is SYDVKM. This CDR3 has 14 amino acids. The V segment lost 6 bases and the J segment 2 bases; nucleotides outside the gene matches: 6. The CDR3 region has the DNA TGTGCCAGCAGGACAGGGCAGAGAAACTATGGCTACACCTTC. As protein: CASRTGQRNYGYTF.

The chain employs TRBV9 and TRBJ2-5; tentatively, D is TRBD1 (5 bases). CDR1 is SGDLS, CDR2 YYNGEE, per germline. The CDR3 loop spans 14 amino acids. V lost 3 bases to trimming and J lost 2 bases, with 11 bases between them. For the CDR3, the DNA is TGTGCCAGCAGCGACCCGACAGATCAAGAGACCCAGTACTTC. Translating it yields CASSDPTDQETQYF.

The chain has TRBV18 and TRBJ2-7; the D is unclear. Trimming left V 6 bases short and J 4 bases short, with 10 bases between. Germline CDR1 reads KGHSH; CDR2 reads LQKENI. CDR3 length: 12 amino acids. CDR3 sequence: CASSPSAYEQYF. CDR3 DNA sequence: TGTGCCAGCTCGCCCTCAGCGTACGAGCAGTACTTC. The whole variable domain, remainder taken from reference TRBV18 and TRBJ2-7, is NAGVMQNPRHLVRRRGQEARLRCSPMKGHSHVYWYRQLPEEGLKFMVYLQKENIIDESGMPKERFSAEFPKEGPSILRIQQVVRGDSAAYFCASSPSAYEQYFGPGTRLTVT.

CDR3 coding DNA: TGTGCCAGCAGACTTTATCCAGGAGGCTACACCTTC. The encoded protein is CASRLYPGGYTF. The gene calls are TRBV12-3 or TRBV12-4 and TRBJ1-2; D is unresolved. Trimming shortened V by 6 bases and J by 8 bases, and 13 bases separated the two germline ends. The CDR3 consists of 12 residues.

The rearrangement links TRBV27 to TRBJ2-5; 7 bases agree with TRBD1. CDR3 length: 15 amino acids. CDR1 and CDR2 (germline): MNHEY, SMNVEV (reference sequence). The V and J ends lost 3 bases and 2 bases, in that order; junction bases with no gene match: 6. The CDR3, as DNA: TGTGCCAGCAGTTTCACCGGGACAGCGCAAGAGACCCAGTACTTC. Translating it yields CASSFTGTAQETQYF.

V usage is TRBV30 and J usage is TRBJ2-3; D is uncertain. V was shortened by 4 bases and J by 2 bases, with 7 bases between the two germline ends. The germline CDR1 and CDR2 sequences are GTSNPN and SVGIG (reference sequence). This CDR3 has 12 residues. CDR3 nucleotides: TGTGCCTGGACTCCCCCCACAGATACGCAGTATTTT. Residues: CAWTPPTDTQYF. Combining the CDR3 with reference TRBV30 and TRBJ2-3 gives the whole variable domain SQTIHQWPATLVQPVGSPLSLECTVEGTSNPNLYWYRQAAGRGLQLLFYSVGIGQISSEVPQNLSASRPQDRQFILSSKKLLLSDSGFYLCAWTPPTDTQYFGPGTRLTVL.

The V and J genes are TRBV19 and TRBJ1-6; TRBD1 might be the D (5 bases). The CDR3 sequence is 17 residues long. CDR1 and CDR2 (germline): LNHDA, SQIVND (reference sequence). Trimming removed 3 bases from V and 2 bases from J, with 14 bases in between. The DNA of the CDR3 is TGTGCCAGTAGTATGGGTCCAGGGATCCCCTATAATTCACCCCTCCACTTT. It is translated as CASSMGPGIPYNSPLHF.

The CDR3, as DNA: TGTGCCAGCAGTTTAGGGCTAGCGGGAGGCCTCACAGATACGCAGTATTTT. Translating gives CASSLGLAGGLTDTQYF. This chain uses TRBV27 with TRBJ2-3, with TRBD2 matching over 11 bases. Trimming took 2 bases from V and 2 from J; bases not matched to a gene: 6. CDR1 MNHEY and CDR2 SMNVEV come from the germline V gene (reference sequence). CDR3 size: 17 residues.

This clone was observed a handful of times. The V gene is TRBV18, the J gene TRBJ2-7; D unresolved. Looked up from germline, CDR1 is KGHSH and CDR2 is LQKENI. The CDR3 has 13 residues. V was cut by 2 bases and J by 6 bases, with 11 bases left in between. The CDR3 protein is CASSPGRGSEQYF. CDR3 bases: TGTGCCAGCTCACCAGGCCGAGGTAGCGAGCAGTACTTC.

The chain combines TRBV7-9 with TRBJ1-1; D unclear. The CDR3 is 14 amino acids. V lost 2 bases and J 5 bases, leaving 12 bases between the germline ends. Germline V gene sequence: CDR1 SEHNR, CDR2 FQNEAQ (reference sequence). The CDR3 sequence: CASSLLETTTEAFF. As DNA, the CDR3 is TGTGCCAGCAGCTTATTAGAAACGACTACTGAAGCTTTCTTT.

The rearrangement uses TRBV5-5 and TRBJ2-7, with 12 bases matching TRBD1. This CDR3 comprises 15 residues. Trimming removed 1 base from V and 13 bases from J; junction bases left unmatched: 12. CDR1 and CDR2 from the germline V gene are SGHKS and YYEKEE (reference sequence). The CDR3 here is CASSLSPQGQGAVYF. DNA of the CDR3: TGTGCCAGCAGCTTGTCCCCCCAGGGACAGGGGGCGGTATACTTC.

This clone was observed a single time. V gene TRBV4-2 combines with J gene TRBJ2-7; the match to TRBD1 covers 7 bases. Germline CDR1 is LGHNA and CDR2 is YNFKEQ. Trimming cost V 1 base and J 5 bases; bases outside gene matches: 2. The CDR3 spans 13 residues. The CDR3 sequence: CASSQVGGDEQYF. In nucleotides, the CDR3 is TGTGCCAGCAGCCAAGTAGGGGGCGACGAGCAGTACTTC.